This TCR beta chain was documented in a study of blood T cell repertoires in COVID-19. Study information: The study drew acute and convalescent COVID-19 samples from the United States, Italy and Spain. PBMCs, B-cell-depleted T cells, or T cells provided the cDNA or gDNA that made up the material.

Study processing details: Estimation of nucleated cell counts was performed using reference gene primer amplification. Here immunoSEQ multiplex PCR was the method, and the copy in TCRdb shows in-frame clones only, minus some. V, J and clone size derive from that table, while D and trimming were established from the DNA sequence. The table shows about 120,000 clones, with approximately 84% occurring only once. CDR3 length equals 16 residues. CDR1 and CDR2 from the germline V gene are MNHNS and SASEGT. V was shortened by 4 bases and J by 1 base, with 14 bases between the two germline ends. What was sequenced was peripheral blood. The receptor comes from a man in his sixties or seventies with active or convalescent COVID-19. This chain joins TRBV6-1 and TRBJ1-3, with D possibly matching TRBD1 (5 bases). The CDR3 region is CASSVMGGSSGNTIYF. The CDR3 coding sequence is TGTGCCAGCAGTGTAATGGGGGGGTCATCTGGAAACACCATATATTTT.